These 8 T cell receptor beta chains came from one sample sequenced in a study of blood T cell repertoires in COVID-19. TCRdb's table, derived via immunoSEQ multiplex PCR, lists solely in-frame clones and lacks some. The sample has 250,000 to 300,000 clones, about nine tenths seen once. The sample was peripheral blood. The source is a woman between 40 and 50 years old who had recovered from COVID-19.

The chain combines TRBV3-1 (or the pseudogene TRBV3-2) with TRBJ2-1; possible D gene TRBD1, 7 bases. V dropped 1 base and J dropped 6 bases, with 13 bases sitting between them. Germline V gene data show CDR1 as LGHDT and CDR2 as YNNKEL (reference sequence). There are 15 residues in the CDR3. The CDR3 protein is CASSQGTGGFNEQFF. The CDR3, as DNA: TGTGCCAGCAGCCAAGGGACAGGAGGGTTCAATGAGCAGTTCTTC.

A few counts support this clone. V and J are TRBV7-9 and TRBJ2-1, with 9 bases matching TRBD2. The germline V gene has CDR1 SEHNR and CDR2 FQNEAQ (reference sequence). This CDR3 has 17 residues. The junction had 8 bases not matched to a gene; V was cut back by 5 bases and J by 0 bases. This chain's CDR3 is CASSGRTSESSYNEQFF. The CDR3 nucleotides read TGTGCCAGCAGCGGGCGGACTAGCGAGTCCTCCTACAATGAGCAGTTCTTC.

The chain recombines TRBV7-3 with TRBJ2-1; 7 bases line up with TRBD2. Germline V gene lookup returns CDR1 SGHTA and CDR2 FQGTGA. V shed 4 bases, J shed 4 bases, and the junction held 7 bases outside the gene matches. The CDR3 has 15 residues. CDR3 sequence (DNA): TGTGCCAGCAGCTCGCAAGCGGGATCTTACAATGAGCAGTTCTTC. Protein sequence: CASSSQAGSYNEQFF.

This clone was seen only once. The chain couples TRBV28 to TRBJ2-5; maybe TRBD2 (5 bases). Trimming removed 7 bases from V and 4 bases from J, with 16 bases in between. Germline-derived CDR1 and CDR2 are MDHEN and SYDVKM. The CDR3 spans 14 residues. CDR3 residues: CASTGSPEAETQYF. The DNA of the CDR3 is TGTGCCAGCACGGGCAGCCCGGAGGCAGAGACCCAGTACTTC.

A note on this clone: The junction departs from the called germline gene at one end, perhaps through a read error. The same CDR3 also results from other DNA sequences found in this sample. V gene TRBV19 combines with J gene TRBJ1-4; D perhaps matches TRBD1 (6 bases). The CDR3 is 19 amino acids. Germline CDR1 and CDR2: LNHDA and SQIVND (reference sequence). Here the CDR3 reads CASTLTSAGEFLGDEKLFF. CDR3 DNA sequence: TGTGCTAGTACCCTTACGTCGGCAGGGGAATTCTTGGGGGATGAAAAACTGTTTTTT.

The V call is TRBV3-1 (or the pseudogene TRBV3-2), the J call TRBJ1-2; D might be TRBD1 (5 bases). CDR3 size: 13 residues. Germline V lookup: CDR1 LGHDT, CDR2 YNNKEL (reference sequence). The ends were cut back, 2 bases at V and 5 bases at J, with 9 bases in the middle. The CDR3 nucleotides are TGTGCCAGCAGCCAACAGCAGGGTTATGGCTACACCTTC. Translating gives CASSQQQGYGYTF.

The chain couples TRBV24-1 to TRBJ2-2, with 7 bases identical to TRBD2. V shed 5 bases, J shed 4 bases, and the junction held 6 bases outside the gene matches. Germline lookup yields CDR1 KGHDR and CDR2 SFDVKD. The CDR3 has 15 amino acids. The CDR3 loop reads CATSADGLVTGELFF. DNA for the CDR3: TGTGCCACCAGTGCCGATGGACTAGTCACCGGGGAGCTGTTTTTT.

V gene TRBV30 combines with J gene TRBJ1-3, with D possibly being TRBD1 (5 bases). Trimming left V 1 base short and J 1 base short, with 8 bases between. Germline V gene sequence: CDR1 GTSNPN, CDR2 SVGIG (reference sequence). The CDR3 runs 14 residues. The CDR3 sequence is CAWSAGQSGNTIYF. CDR3 DNA: TGTGCCTGGAGTGCAGGGCAGTCTGGAAACACCATATATTTT.